This T cell receptor beta chain is drawn from a study of blood T cells in healthy people across ages. As concerns this clonotype: Its antigen is undetermined.

Overall study results and limits: PBMC samples, being unsorted, prevented any conclusive comparison of naive and antigen-experienced cells.

It was with a sample-barcoded 5' primer and a J-beta primer mix that a second PCR of roughly 7 to 11 cycles was run. A tag from a template-switch adaptor with 12 random nucleotides marked each cDNA molecule. Every sample gave at least 3 million paired-end reads containing CDR3. TCRdb ran MiXCR on the 5' RACE reads and lists one entry per CDR3 protein. The table lists roughly 1,800,000 distinct CDR3 sequences, about 50% of them singletons. Between the trimmed V and J ends, which lost 3 bases and 5 bases, there was a span of 19 bases. Germline CDR1 SEHNR, CDR2 FQNEAQ (reference sequence). The length of the CDR3 is 17 residues.

Material: blood. This receptor was taken from a woman aged 40 to 50 in good health. The rearrangement links TRBV7-9 to TRBJ1-4, with D possibly TRBD1 on 5 matching bases. The CDR3 protein is CASSFSLAGLGNEKLFF. The CDR3 coding sequence is TGTGCCAGCAGCTTTAGCCTTGCGGGGCTAGGGAATGAAAAACTGTTTTTT.